Listed below are T cell receptor beta chains from one sample, sequenced in a study of CD8 T cells in Susac syndrome. Each CDR3 protein gets one entry after TCRdb re-called the immunoSEQ multiplex PCR reads with MiXCR. The table lists 150,000 to 200,000 distinct CDR3 sequences, around 94% of them singletons, with under 0.15% in the top ten. Source material: CD4+ T cells from PBMCs. The source is a human donor in good health. The CDR3 runs from the conserved cysteine through the conserved F or W. D genes are given only for firm matches. Expanded clones are given a class, and other clones once, few, many or no size at all.

>TRBJ1-1|NA|NA|TRBV18
TGTGCCAGCTCGTCGGGTAAACAGGGGAACACTGAAGCTTTCTTT
CASSSGKQGNTEAFF
>TRBJ2-1|once|TRBD1|TRBV7-2
TGTGCCAGCAGCTCCAGACAGGGGAATTACAATGAGCAGTTCTTC
CASSSRQGNYNEQFF
>TRBJ1-6|NA|NA|TRBV7-2
TGTGCCAGCAGCTTAGTCCCCTCCTATAATTCACCCCTCCACTTT
CASSLVPSYNSPLHF
>TRBJ2-7|NA|NA|TRBV6-5
TGTGCCAGCAGCCGATTCCGGGACGGAACCTACGAGCAGTACTTC
CASSRFRDGTYEQYF
>TRBJ2-1|NA|NA|TRBV4-3
TGCGCCAGCAGCCAAGATCTCGGCAGGGGAACCTACAATGAGCAGTTCTTC
CASSQDLGRGTYNEQFF
>TRBJ1-2|NA|TRBD1|TRBV24-1
TGTGCCACCAGTGACCCCGGGACAGAGAACTATGGCTACACCTTC
CATSDPGTENYGYTF
>TRBJ2-3|NA|TRBD2|TRBV5-1
TGCGCCAGCAGCGATGGACTAGCGGGAAGCACAGATACGCAGTATTTT
CASSDGLAGSTDTQYF
>TRBJ1-4|NA|NA|TRBV3-1
TGTGCCAGCAGCCCGGGAAGGGGGGATGAAAAACTGTTTTTT
CASSPGRGDEKLFF
>TRBJ1-2|NA|NA|TRBV20-1
TGCAGTGCTAGTAGACAGGATCCGGGGGATGGCTACACCTTC
CSASRQDPGDGYTF
>TRBJ1-1|once|NA|TRBV20-1
TGCAGTGCTAGGAGGGGACGGGAATACACAGAAGCTTTCTTT
CSARRGREYTEAFF
>TRBJ2-7|NA|NA|TRBV28
TGTGCCAGCTTGGGTAGTAACAACGAGCAGTACTTC
CASLGSNNEQYF
>TRBJ1-1|once|TRBD1|TRBV15
TGTGCCACCAGCAGAGTTCGGACAGGGAACACTGAAGCTTTCTTT
CATSRVRTGNTEAFF
>TRBJ1-6|NA|TRBD1|TRBV15
TGTGCCACCAGCAGAGCCGACAGGGCTTTTAATTCACCCCTCCACTTT
CATSRADRAFNSPLHF
>TRBJ2-7|NA|TRBD1|TRBV9
TGTGCCAGCAGCGTAGGTGGGACAGGGGGCTACGAGCAGTACTTC
CASSVGGTGGYEQYF
>TRBJ2-7|once|NA|TRBV6-1
TGTGCCACCTCAAGACAGGACTACGAGCAGTACTTC
CATSRQDYEQYF
>TRBJ2-1|NA|NA|TRBV6-5
TGTGCCAGCAGTGCCACGGCTCAGGGGTACGATGAGCAGTTCTTC
CASSATAQGYDEQFF
>TRBJ2-5|NA|NA|TRBV7-2
TGTGCCAGCAGCTTAGGCGGGGGCACCTCACATTACGAGACCCAGTACTTC
CASSLGGGTSHYETQYF
>TRBJ2-1|few|TRBD2|TRBV14
TGTGCCAGCAGCCCCAGCGGGGGGAACAATGAGCAGTTCTTC
CASSPSGGNNEQFF
>TRBJ2-7|NA|NA|TRBV3-1
TGTGCCAGCAGCCAAGCGCGGGGGCCCGCCTACGAGCAGTACTTC
CASSQARGPAYEQYF
>TRBJ2-1|NA|NA|TRBV6-2/TRBV6-3
TGTGCCAGCAGCCTTCACCCTCCTGAGCAGTTCTTC
CASSLHPPEQFF
>TRBJ1-1|NA|NA|TRBV29-1
TGCAGCGTTGAGGTGCGTCAGCACACTGAAGCTTTCTTT
CSVEVRQHTEAFF
>TRBJ1-6|NA|NA|TRBV12-3/TRBV12-4
TGTGCCAGCAGTGCGGCGGGCTCCTATAATTCACCCCTCCACTTT
CASSAAGSYNSPLHF
>TRBJ2-5|NA|TRBD1|TRBV5-1
TGCGCCAGCAGCGCCCAGACAGGGCACGAGGAGACCCAGTACTTC
CASSAQTGHEETQYF
>TRBJ1-3|NA|TRBD1|TRBV29-1
TGCAGCGTGGCCGGGACAGGGGAAGCTGGAAACACCATATATTTT
CSVAGTGEAGNTIYF
>TRBJ2-5|NA|NA|TRBV3-1
TGTGCCAGCAGATCAAGAGAGACCCAGTACTTC
CASRSRETQYF
>TRBJ2-7|once|NA|TRBV4-3
TGCGCCAGCAGCCAAGATTTAGGCAGGGCGGACGAGCAGTACTTC
CASSQDLGRADEQYF
>TRBJ2-5|NA|NA|TRBV9
TGTGCCAGCAGCGTAGCCCCGGACGGGACCCAGTACTTC
CASSVAPDGTQYF
>TRBJ2-7|NA|NA|TRBV20-1
TGCAGTGCTAGCCCCGGGCGCTCGTACTACGAGCAGTACTTC
CSASPGRSYYEQYF
>TRBJ2-3|NA|NA|TRBV30
TGTGCCTGGGCCGGGGGGCTCACAGATACGCAGTATTTT
CAWAGGLTDTQYF
>TRBJ2-2|once|NA|TRBV5-1
TGCGCCAGCAGCGGAACAGGGAGGGACACCGGGGAGCTGTTTTTT
CASSGTGRDTGELFF
>TRBJ1-6|NA|NA|TRBV6-6
TGTGCCAGCAGTCCTCCTTCAAAGGCCGCACCCCTCCACTTT
CASSPPSKAAPLHF
>TRBJ2-5|NA|NA|TRBV28
TGTGCCACCGCGCTTTTTGGAGCGATCCAAGAGACCCAGTACTTC
CATALFGAIQETQYF
>TRBJ1-2|NA|NA|TRBV30
TGTGCCTGGAGGGTAGGAGGGGGGAACTATGGCTACACCTTC
CAWRVGGGNYGYTF
>TRBJ1-6|NA|TRBD1|TRBV27
TGTGCCAGCAGCCACAGGGGTGGGTCACCCCTCCACTTT
CASSHRGGSPLHF
>TRBJ2-3|NA|TRBD2|TRBV20-1
TGCAGTGCTAGAAAGCGGGGCAGCACAGATACGCAGTATTTT
CSARKRGSTDTQYF
>TRBJ1-2|once|NA|TRBV4-2
TGTGCCAGCAGCCAAGCGGGAGGCTACACCTTC
CASSQAGGYTF
>TRBJ1-1|once|TRBD1|TRBV20-1
TGCAGTGCTAGCCGCCCAGGGGGGACTGAAGCTTTCTTT
CSASRPGGTEAFF
>TRBJ2-7|NA|NA|TRBV9
TGTGCCAGCAGCGTCTCAGGGGCCGTCGACGAGCAGTACTTC
CASSVSGAVDEQYF
>TRBJ1-5|NA|TRBD1|TRBV30
TGTGCCTGGAGTCGGGACAGCGAGAATCAGCCCCAGCATTTT
CAWSRDSENQPQHF
>TRBJ2-1|NA|TRBD1|TRBV28
TGTGCCAGCAGTTCCCGGACAGGGGTCTACAATGAGCAGTTCTTC
CASSSRTGVYNEQFF
>TRBJ2-3|NA|NA|TRBV20-1
TGCAGTGCTAGAGATAGAAGTTACACAGATACGCAGTATTTT
CSARDRSYTDTQYF
>TRBJ2-1|NA|NA|TRBV4-3
TGCGCCAGCAGCCAAGATGGCGGGGAACACGTTGAGCAGTTCTTC
CASSQDGGEHVEQFF
>TRBJ2-2|NA|NA|TRBV30
TGTGCCTGGAAGTACGGGGTTTACGGGGAGCTGTTTTTT
CAWKYGVYGELFF
>TRBJ2-3|NA|NA|TRBV5-4
TGTGCCAGCAGCATCCGGGACACCGACACAGATACGCAGTATTTT
CASSIRDTDTDTQYF
>TRBJ1-2|once|NA|TRBV20-1
TGCAGTGCATCCCCGGGGGCGGCTTCTTTAGGCTACACCTTC
CSASPGAASLGYTF